The entry that follows covers one T cell receptor beta chain sequence. The antigen is not known. Measured with immunoSEQ multiplex PCR; TCRdb has only the in-frame clones, and not every one. The sample gives about 2.4 million clones, approximately 94% of which show up once; approximately 0.36% is in the top ten. This sample is part of a study of shared clonotypes between healthy human individuals. General study findings and limits: Naive subsets usually exceeded memory subsets in estimated richness.

V was pared by 4 bases and J by 2 bases, with 10 bases between. This CDR3 has 13 amino acids. Germline CDR1 and CDR2: SGHNT and YYREEE (reference sequence). This TCR derives from a man aged 18 to 30 in good health. Some clones in this sample may be carry-over from other donors' samples. The sequenced material came from naive CD4+ T cells from PBMCs. Subset reported: CD45RA+ positively selected. The chain couples TRBV5-4 to TRBJ2-7, with D possibly being TRBD1 or TRBD2 (5 bases each). CDR3 coding DNA: TGTGCCAGCAGCCGGGACGGAACCTACGAGCAGTACTTC. Translation: CASSRDGTYEQYF.